Listed below are T cell receptor beta chains from one sample, sequenced in a study of identical twins. TCRdb recomputed calls from the 5' RACE reads with MiXCR, one row per CDR3 protein. The data contain 400,000 to 550,000 distinct CDR3 sequences, around an eighth of them singletons. This sample was shared with a second study, whose subject was yellow fever vaccine responses in identical twins.

The sample taken for sequencing was CD4+ T cells sorted from blood. The receptors were gathered from a woman between 18 and 29 years old in good health. CDR3s include the opening cysteine and the closing phenylalanine or tryptophan. D genes are given only for firm matches. Clone size, where shown, is once, few, many, or a class for clones that have expanded.

TRBV6-2/TRBV6-3	NA	many	TRBJ1-1	CASNGPPGNTEAFF	TGTGCCAGCAACGGACCCCCAGGAAACACTGAAGCTTTCTTT
TRBV11-2	TRBD1	few	TRBJ2-3	CASSVTGDVADTQYF	TGTGCCAGCAGCGTTACAGGGGATGTTGCAGATACGCAGTATTTT
TRBV5-1	TRBD1	NA	TRBJ2-5	CASKQGSPQETQYF	TGCGCCAGCAAACAGGGGTCCCCTCAAGAGACCCAGTACTTC
TRBV2	NA	NA	TRBJ2-2	CASSEGGVGELFF	TGTGCCAGCAGTGAGGGAGGAGTCGGGGAGCTGTTTTTT
TRBV6-1	NA	NA	TRBJ2-3	CASRDRDGGTDTQYF	TGTGCCAGCAGAGACCGGGACGGAGGCACAGATACGCAGTATTTT
TRBV6-1	NA	few	TRBJ2-7	CASSVSPPYEQYF	TGTGCCAGCAGTGTCAGTCCCCCCTACGAGCAGTACTTC
TRBV6-1	NA	few	TRBJ1-2	CASSRQAHSDGYTF	TGTGCCAGCAGTCGACAGGCCCATTCAGATGGCTACACCTTC
TRBV3-1	NA	NA	TRBJ2-7	CASSRRWYEQYF	TGTGCCAGCAGCCGGCGGTGGTACGAGCAGTACTTC
TRBV6-5	TRBD1	NA	TRBJ1-5	CASSSQGAFQPQHF	TGTGCCAGCAGTTCACAGGGGGCTTTTCAGCCCCAGCATTTT
TRBV11-2	TRBD1	NA	TRBJ2-1	CASSVPRTGTYNEQFF	TGTGCCAGCAGCGTCCCCCGGACAGGCACCTACAATGAGCAGTTCTTC
TRBV3-1	NA	NA	TRBJ2-7	CASSHPGWESHEQYF	TGTGCCAGCAGCCATCCGGGGTGGGAGAGCCACGAGCAGTACTTC
TRBV11-2	TRBD2	NA	TRBJ2-7	CASSPKAGGPYEQYF	TGTGCCAGCAGCCCAAAAGCGGGAGGGCCCTACGAGCAGTACTTC
TRBV29-1	NA	NA	TRBJ1-3	CSATGGAGNTIYF	TGCAGCGCGACGGGAGGGGCTGGAAACACCATATATTTT
TRBV6-1	TRBD2	few	TRBJ2-1	CASMKPLAGGANEQFF	TGTGCCAGCATGAAGCCTCTAGCGGGGGGAGCCAATGAGCAGTTCTTC
TRBV2	NA	many	TRBJ1-5	CASGGTGNQPQHF	TGTGCCAGCGGCGGGACGGGCAATCAGCCCCAGCATTTT
TRBV3-1	NA	NA	TRBJ1-1	CASSQEIPRPMNTEAFF	TGTGCCAGCAGCCAAGAAATTCCACGGCCCATGAACACTGAAGCTTTCTTT
TRBV20-1	TRBD2	NA	TRBJ2-3	CSARDASGSTDTQYF	TGCAGTGCTAGAGATGCTAGCGGCAGCACAGATACGCAGTATTTT
TRBV20-1	TRBD2	few	TRBJ2-2	CSAVPSGRASGGELFF	TGCAGTGCTGTCCCTAGCGGGAGGGCCTCGGGCGGGGAGCTGTTTTTT
TRBV4-1	NA	many	TRBJ2-7	CASSQGTGPTYEQYF	TGCGCCAGCAGCCAAGGAACAGGGCCGACCTACGAGCAGTACTTC
TRBV14	NA	NA	TRBJ2-1	CASSQEKWVSDYNEQFF	TGTGCCAGCAGCCAAGAGAAATGGGTTTCAGACTACAATGAGCAGTTCTTC
TRBV7-7	NA	NA	TRBJ1-5	CASSLAKEGRDCNQPQHF	TGTGCTAGCAGCTTAGCGAAGGAAGGGAGAGACTGCAATCAGCCCCAGCATTTT
TRBV18	TRBD1	few	TRBJ1-4	CASSTGQGATNEKLFF	TGTGCCAGCTCAACCGGACAGGGGGCTACTAATGAAAAACTGTTTTTT
TRBV27	NA	few	TRBJ2-7	CASQSTGKQREQYF	TGTGCCAGCCAATCCACCGGGAAACAGAGGGAGCAGTACTTC
TRBV29-1	NA	NA	TRBJ2-6	CSVEEGHTGANVLTF	TGCAGCGTTGAGGAGGGACACACTGGGGCCAACGTCCTGACTTTC
TRBV2	NA	NA	TRBJ2-1	CASGEAGTSTLF	TGTGCCAGCGGGGAAGCCGGGACCTCGACCCTTTTC
TRBV3-1	TRBD2	many	TRBJ2-7	CASSQKLAGPYEQYF	TGTGCCAGCAGCCAAAAGCTAGCGGGACCCTACGAGCAGTACTTC
TRBV3-1	NA	NA	TRBJ1-1	CASSQVVGGTEAFF	TGTGCCAGCAGCCAAGTGGTAGGGGGCACTGAAGCTTTCTTT
TRBV7-9	NA	few	TRBJ2-7	CASSLVGTLGQYF	TGTGCCAGCAGCTTAGTCGGGACCCTAGGGCAGTACTTC
TRBV7-2	TRBD2	NA	TRBJ2-7	CASSLSGTSGSTEQYF	TGTGCCAGCAGCTTATCCGGGACTAGCGGGAGTACCGAGCAGTACTTC
TRBV11-3	NA	NA	TRBJ2-1	CASSRQSYNEQFF	TGTGCCAGCAGCCGACAGAGCTACAATGAGCAGTTCTTC
TRBV28	NA	NA	TRBJ2-7	CASSFVVQVYEQYF	TGTGCCAGCAGTTTTGTGGTACAGGTCTACGAGCAGTACTTC
TRBV2	NA	NA	TRBJ2-7	CASTLGETAINEQYF	TGTGCCAGCACCCTTGGGGAGACGGCCATAAACGAGCAGTACTTC
TRBV7-2	TRBD2	few	TRBJ2-1	CASSPASGGPYNEQFF	TGTGCCAGCAGCCCCGCATCGGGGGGACCGTACAATGAGCAGTTCTTC
TRBV29-1	NA	many	TRBJ1-1	CSVAGMTRGMAFF	TGCAGCGTTGCAGGGATGACCCGAGGGATGGCTTTCTTT
TRBV24-1	NA	NA	TRBJ2-1	CATSDLMASSYNEQFF	TGTGCCACCAGTGATTTGATGGCTAGCTCCTACAATGAGCAGTTCTTC
TRBV12-3/TRBV12-4	NA	NA	TRBJ2-2	CASSFEGDTGELFF	TGTGCCAGCAGTTTTGAGGGGGACACCGGGGAGCTGTTTTTT
TRBV7-2	TRBD1	few	TRBJ2-7	CASSFAPGQGRYEQYF	TGTGCCAGCAGCTTCGCCCCGGGACAGGGAAGATACGAGCAGTACTTC
TRBV20-1	NA	NA	TRBJ2-2	CSATLRQATGELFF	TGCAGTGCTACCCTAAGACAGGCCACCGGGGAGCTGTTTTTT
TRBV12-3/TRBV12-4	NA	NA	TRBJ2-7	CASSPGIWQYF	TGTGCCAGCAGTCCAGGGATATGGCAGTACTTC
TRBV28	TRBD1	few	TRBJ2-2	CASSNGQGGTGELFF	TGTGCCAGCAGCAACGGACAGGGCGGCACCGGGGAGCTGTTTTTT
TRBV20-1	TRBD2	few	TRBJ2-1	CSAVGLANEQFF	TGCAGTGCTGTCGGACTAGCGAATGAGCAGTTCTTC
TRBV6-1	NA	NA	TRBJ2-5	CASSPGRNRVWETQYF	TGTGCCAGCAGCCCCGGGCGGAACAGGGTGTGGGAGACCCAGTACTTC
TRBV6-1	NA	few	TRBJ2-1	CASRAGQFNEQFF	TGTGCCAGCAGAGCGGGACAGTTCAATGAGCAGTTCTTC
TRBV27	NA	NA	TRBJ2-2	CASSFRDWYDTGELFF	TGTGCCAGCAGTTTTCGGGATTGGTATGACACCGGGGAGCTGTTTTTT
TRBV10-3	TRBD1	few	TRBJ2-7	CAISSPGQGAYEQYF	TGTGCCATCAGCAGCCCGGGACAGGGGGCCTACGAGCAGTACTTC
TRBV28	TRBD1	few	TRBJ2-3	CASSPLTGGETDTQYF	TGTGCCAGCAGTCCTTTGACAGGGGGAGAAACAGATACGCAGTATTTT